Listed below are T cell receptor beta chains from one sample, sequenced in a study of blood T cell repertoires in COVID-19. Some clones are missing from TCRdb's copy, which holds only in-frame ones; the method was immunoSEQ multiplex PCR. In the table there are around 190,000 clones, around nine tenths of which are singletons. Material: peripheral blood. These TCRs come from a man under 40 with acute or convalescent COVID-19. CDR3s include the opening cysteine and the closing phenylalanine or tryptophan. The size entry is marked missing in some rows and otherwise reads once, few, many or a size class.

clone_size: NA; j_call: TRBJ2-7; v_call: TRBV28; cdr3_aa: CASSAPGITYEQYF
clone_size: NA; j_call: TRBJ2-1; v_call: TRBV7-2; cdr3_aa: CASSLRTTTNNEQFF
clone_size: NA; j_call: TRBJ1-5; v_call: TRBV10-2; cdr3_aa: CASSELTGVLYRNQPQHF
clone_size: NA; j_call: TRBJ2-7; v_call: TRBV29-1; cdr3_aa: CSVGTRPGQEYEQYF
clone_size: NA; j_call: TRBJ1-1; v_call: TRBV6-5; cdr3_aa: CASRTVTEAFF
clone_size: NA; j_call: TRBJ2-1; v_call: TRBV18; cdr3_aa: CASSLRTSGSGNEQFF
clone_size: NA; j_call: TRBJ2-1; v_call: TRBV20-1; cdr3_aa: CSAAQAAEQFF
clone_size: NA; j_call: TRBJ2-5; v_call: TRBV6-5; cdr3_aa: CASSYSAGGRVETQYF
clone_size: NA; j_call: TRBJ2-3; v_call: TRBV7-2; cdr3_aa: CASSLRLAGGFTDTQYF
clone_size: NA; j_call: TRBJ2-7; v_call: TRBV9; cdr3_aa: CASSVGLAGRIYEQYF
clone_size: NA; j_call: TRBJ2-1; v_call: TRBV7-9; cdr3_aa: CASSLSSSGGARNEQFF
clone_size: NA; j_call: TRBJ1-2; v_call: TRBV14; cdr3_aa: CASSPTVKYGYTF
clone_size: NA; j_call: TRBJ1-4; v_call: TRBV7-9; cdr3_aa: CASSSKETGKREKLFF
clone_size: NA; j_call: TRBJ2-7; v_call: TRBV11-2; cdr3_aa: CASSSFPGQGYEQYF
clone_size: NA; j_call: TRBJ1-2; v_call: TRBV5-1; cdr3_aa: CASSKDNRGHYGYTF
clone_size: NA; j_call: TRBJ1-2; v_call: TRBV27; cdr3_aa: CASSSYDGNYGYTF
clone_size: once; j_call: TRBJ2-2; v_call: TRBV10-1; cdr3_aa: CASSEGSRELFF
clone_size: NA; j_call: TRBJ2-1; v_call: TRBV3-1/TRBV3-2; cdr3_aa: CASSQAGTGYNEQFF
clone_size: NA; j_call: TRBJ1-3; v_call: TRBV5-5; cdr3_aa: CASSSTGTGNTIYF
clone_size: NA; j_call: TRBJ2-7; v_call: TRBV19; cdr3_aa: CACPAGGINYEQYF
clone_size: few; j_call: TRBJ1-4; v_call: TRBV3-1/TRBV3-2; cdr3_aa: CASSQDIAVEKLFF
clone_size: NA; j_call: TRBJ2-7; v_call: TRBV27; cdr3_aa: CASSFGGTTRVEQYF
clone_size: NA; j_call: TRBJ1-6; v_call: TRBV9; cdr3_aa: CASSSGQGDSPLHF
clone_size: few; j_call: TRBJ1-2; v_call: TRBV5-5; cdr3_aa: CASSLFSRGQDYGYTF
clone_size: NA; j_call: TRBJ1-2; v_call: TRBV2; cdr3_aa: CASSYIRGDNYGYTF
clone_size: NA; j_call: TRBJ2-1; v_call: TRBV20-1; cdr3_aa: CSASSRAGVFEQFF
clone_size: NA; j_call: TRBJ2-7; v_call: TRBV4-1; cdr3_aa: CASSQPTGSSYEQYF
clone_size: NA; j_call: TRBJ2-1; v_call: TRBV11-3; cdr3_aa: CASSPGQGFGEQFF
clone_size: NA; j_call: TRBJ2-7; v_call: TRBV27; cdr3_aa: CASTPDSVSYEQYF
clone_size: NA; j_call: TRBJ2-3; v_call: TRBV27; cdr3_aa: CASSFRLAGSTDTQYF
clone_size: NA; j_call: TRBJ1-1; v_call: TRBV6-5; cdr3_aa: CASSTGQAEAFF
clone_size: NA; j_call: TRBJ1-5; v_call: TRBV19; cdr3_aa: CASSMRRQVVNQPQHF
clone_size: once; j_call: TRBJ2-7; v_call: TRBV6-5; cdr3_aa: CASKRGGRASHEQYF
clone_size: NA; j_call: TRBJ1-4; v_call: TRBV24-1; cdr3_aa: CATSDGAATNEKLFF
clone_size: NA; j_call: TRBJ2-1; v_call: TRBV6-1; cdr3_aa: CASSEAPSLYNEQFF
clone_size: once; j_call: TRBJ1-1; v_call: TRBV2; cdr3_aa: CASRMTVNTEAFF
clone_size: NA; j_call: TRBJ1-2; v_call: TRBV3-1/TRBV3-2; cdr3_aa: CASRQSSEYYGYTF
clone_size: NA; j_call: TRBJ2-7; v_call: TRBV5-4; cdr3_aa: CASSFTSGIEQYF
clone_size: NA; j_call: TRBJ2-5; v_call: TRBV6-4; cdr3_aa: CASSGPGQQETQYF
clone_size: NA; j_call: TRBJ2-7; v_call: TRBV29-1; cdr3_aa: CSVEGRGTYEQYF
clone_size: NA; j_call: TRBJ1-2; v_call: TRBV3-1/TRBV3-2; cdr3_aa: CASSLPTGGGYTF
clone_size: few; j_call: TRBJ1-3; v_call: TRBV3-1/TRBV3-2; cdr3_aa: CASSLRSSGNTIYF
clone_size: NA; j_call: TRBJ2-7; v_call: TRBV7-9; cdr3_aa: CASSHSGQNYEQYF
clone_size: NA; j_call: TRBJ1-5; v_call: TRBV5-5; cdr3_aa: CASSPVMGASNQPQHF
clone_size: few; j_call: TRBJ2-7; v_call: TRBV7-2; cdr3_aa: CASSASSYEQYF
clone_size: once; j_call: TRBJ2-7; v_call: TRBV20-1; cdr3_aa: CSASTGRGNEQYF
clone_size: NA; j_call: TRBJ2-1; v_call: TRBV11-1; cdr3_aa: CASSFPLRVHEQFF
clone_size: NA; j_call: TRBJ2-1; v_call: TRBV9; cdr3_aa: CASSETGTFSYNEQFF
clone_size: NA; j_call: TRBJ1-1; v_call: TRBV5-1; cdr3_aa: CASTLTWNTEAFF
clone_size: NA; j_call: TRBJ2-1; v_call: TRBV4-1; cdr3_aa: CASSQALLWDRDRIVQFF
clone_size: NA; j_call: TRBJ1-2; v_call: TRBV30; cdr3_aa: CAWQSKDRSYGYTF
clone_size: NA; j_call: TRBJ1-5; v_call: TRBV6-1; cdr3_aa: CASSDPGMSGRAGSWHF
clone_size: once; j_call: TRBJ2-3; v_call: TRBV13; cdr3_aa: CASSLIAGDSDTQYF
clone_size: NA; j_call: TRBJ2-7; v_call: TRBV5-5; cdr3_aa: CASSLTGTKREQYF
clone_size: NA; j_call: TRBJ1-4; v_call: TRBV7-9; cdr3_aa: CASSLVGAGGEKLFF
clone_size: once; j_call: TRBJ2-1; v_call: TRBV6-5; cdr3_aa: CASRRQLDEQFF
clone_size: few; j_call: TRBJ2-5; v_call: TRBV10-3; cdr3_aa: CAISETQETQYF
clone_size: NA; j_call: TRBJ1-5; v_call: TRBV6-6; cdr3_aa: CASSTRGSGNQPQHF
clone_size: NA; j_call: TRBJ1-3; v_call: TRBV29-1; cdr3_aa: CSVDPGQNTIYF